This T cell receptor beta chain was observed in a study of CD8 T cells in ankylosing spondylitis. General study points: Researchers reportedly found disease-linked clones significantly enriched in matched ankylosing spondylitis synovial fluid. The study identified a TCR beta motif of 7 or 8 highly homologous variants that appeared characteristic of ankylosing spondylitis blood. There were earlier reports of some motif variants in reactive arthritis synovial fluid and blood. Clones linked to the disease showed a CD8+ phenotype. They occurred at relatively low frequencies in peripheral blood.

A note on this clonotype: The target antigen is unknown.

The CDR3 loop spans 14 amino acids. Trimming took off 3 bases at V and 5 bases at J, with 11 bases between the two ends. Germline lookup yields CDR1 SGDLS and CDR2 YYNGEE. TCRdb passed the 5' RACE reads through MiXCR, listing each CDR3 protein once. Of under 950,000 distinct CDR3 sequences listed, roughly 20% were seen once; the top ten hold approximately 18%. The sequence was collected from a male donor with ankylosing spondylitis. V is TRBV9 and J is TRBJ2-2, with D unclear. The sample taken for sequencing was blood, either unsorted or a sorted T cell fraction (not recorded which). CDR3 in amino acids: CASSAEFNTGELFF. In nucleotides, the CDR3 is TGTGCCAGCAGCGCCGAGTTCAATACCGGGGAGCTGTTTTTT. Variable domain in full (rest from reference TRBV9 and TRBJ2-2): DSGVTQTPKHLITATGQRVTLRCSPRSGDLSVYWYQQSLDQGLQFLIQYYNGEERAKGNILERFSAQQFPDLHSELNLSSLELGDSALYFCASSAEFNTGELFFGEGSRLTVL.